This entry lists 15 T cell receptor beta chains sequenced from one sample in a study of T-cell memory formation after mild COVID-19. TCRdb reprocessed the 5' RACE reads via MiXCR and lists one record per CDR3 protein. The repertoire holds some 69,000 distinct CDR3 sequences, 16% seen once, with 25% to 35% in the top ten. The sequenced sample was PBMCs or a T cell subset sorted from them (not recorded which). The receptor set was obtained from an adult woman who had mild COVID-19 (a few samples of this study predate the infection). Cell type and time point are not known.

The rearrangement joins TRBV9 to TRBJ2-7; tentatively, D is TRBD2 (5 bases). Deletions cut 0 bases from V and 3 bases from J, with 13 bases between. CDR1 and CDR2 (germline): SGDLS, YYNGEE. The CDR3 has 15 residues. The CDR3 protein is CASSVGSSGDYEQYF. The CDR3 DNA reads TGTGCCAGCAGCGTAGGATCCAGCGGCGACTACGAGCAGTACTTC.

This clonotype was recorded many times. V and J are TRBV29-1 and TRBJ2-1, with D unresolved. Trimming took 6 bases from V and 3 from J, leaving 12 bases between them. The CDR3 consists of 13 residues. Germline V gene sequence: CDR1 SQVTM, CDR2 ANQGSEA. CDR3 residues: CSVHLLNYNEQFF. The CDR3 region has the DNA TGCAGCGTCCACCTCCTTAACTACAATGAGCAGTTCTTC.

This clonotype has at least ten counts. The chain carries TRBV15 and TRBJ2-3; D call uncertain. Trimming left V 1 base short and J 4 bases short, with 3 bases between. CDR3 length: 12 residues. Germline CDR1 reads LNHNV; CDR2 reads YYDKDF (reference sequence). The CDR3 spells CATSRAPDTQYF. The CDR3 DNA sequence: TGTGCCACCAGCAGAGCCCCAGATACGCAGTATTTT. Filled out from reference TRBV15 and TRBJ2-3, the complete variable domain reads DAMVIQNPRYQVTQFGKPVTLSCSQTLNHNVMYWYQQKSSQAPKLLFHYYDKDFNNEADTPDNFQSRRPNTSFCFLDIRSPGLGDTAMYLCATSRAPDTQYFGPGTRLTVL.

This clonotype was counted between two and nine times. The chain combines TRBV11-2 with TRBJ2-7; 7 nucleotides line up with TRBD1. The CDR3 is 15 amino acids. CDR1 is SGHAT and CDR2 is FQNNGV in the germline V gene. V lost 3 bases, J lost 0 bases, and 5 bases stayed unmatched. The CDR3 protein is CASSFRQGNSYEQYF. In DNA form, the CDR3 reads TGTGCCAGCAGCTTCAGACAGGGAAACTCCTACGAGCAGTACTTC. The variable domain in full, completed from reference TRBV11-2 and TRBJ2-7, reads EAGVAQSPRYKIIEKRQSVAFWCNPISGHATLYWYQQILGQGPKLLIQFQNNGVVDDSQLPKDRFSAERLKGVDSTLKIQPAKLEDSAVYLCASSFRQGNSYEQYFGPGTRLTVT.

This chain links TRBV20-1 with TRBJ2-5; 9 bases are shared with TRBD1. Per the germline V gene, CDR1 is DFQATT and CDR2 is SNEGSKA (reference sequence). The CDR3 runs 16 residues. V was pared by 0 bases and J by 4 bases, with 9 bases of the junction left unmatched. In DNA, the CDR3 is TGCAGTGCTAGAGATTTGGGGACAGGGTTGTTAGAGACCCAGTACTTC. Encoded protein: CSARDLGTGLLETQYF.

The chain joins TRBV7-8 to TRBJ1-2; D perhaps matches TRBD1 (6 bases). Germline V CDR1 and CDR2: SGHVS, FQNEAQ. V was pared by 2 bases and J by 6 bases, with 16 bases between. The CDR3 totals 15 residues. Here the CDR3 DNA reads TGTGCCAGCAGCTTAAAGGGTATCGGGGGCGATGGCTACACCTTC. Amino acids: CASSLKGIGGDGYTF.

The V call is TRBV29-1, the J call TRBJ2-1; 10 nucleotides line up with TRBD2. CDR1 is SQVTM, CDR2 ANQGSEA, per germline. The CDR3 consists of 12 residues. J gave up 7 bases and V 3 bases, and 0 bases lay outside the gene matches. CDR3 amino acids: CSVEGLANEQFF. The DNA for the CDR3 is TGCAGCGTTGAGGGACTAGCGAATGAGCAGTTCTTC.

A few counts support this clonotype. V is TRBV4-3 and J is TRBJ2-7; 7 positions agree with TRBD1. In germline, CDR1 is LGHNA, CDR2 YSLEER. The CDR3 spans 15 residues. The V gene end was trimmed by 3 bases and the J gene end by 4 bases; junction bases not matched to a gene: 9. DNA for the CDR3: TGCGCCAGCAGCCAGGAGAGACAGGGTTTTTACGAGCAGTACTTC. Translation: CASSQERQGFYEQYF.

This clonotype has a handful of counts. The chain has TRBV11-2 and TRBJ2-1; TRBD1 agrees at 9 bases. Germline CDR1 SGHAT, CDR2 FQNNGV. The V and J ends lost 5 bases and 0 bases, in that order; junction bases with no gene match: 2. This CDR3 has 15 residues. For the CDR3, the DNA is TGTGCCAGCAGCCGACAGGGGGGCTCCTACAATGAGCAGTTCTTC. As protein: CASSRQGGSYNEQFF.

This clonotype appeared a few times. The chain recombines TRBV12-3 or TRBV12-4 with TRBJ1-2; 8 bases map to TRBD1. The trim removed 8 bases at V and 3 bases at J, leaving 8 bases unmatched. This CDR3 comprises 14 residues. The CDR3, as DNA: TGTGCCAGCTTGGGACAGGCGGGGTACTATGGCTACACCTTC. This sequence encodes CASLGQAGYYGYTF.

This clonotype was counted between two and nine times. This chain uses TRBV12-3 or TRBV12-4 with TRBJ2-2; no reliable D call. This CDR3 has 17 amino acids. The V gene lost 6 bases and the J gene lost 1 base, with 18 bases spanning the gap. CDR3: CASSLAPPTLNTGELFF. CDR3 sequence (DNA): TGTGCCAGCAGCCTGGCCCCCCCGACTCTGAACACCGGGGAGCTGTTTTTT.

The sample holds a few counts of this clonotype. V usage is TRBV20-1 and J usage is TRBJ2-7; tentative D call: TRBD1 (6 bases). V was pared by 3 bases and J by 6 bases, with 18 bases between. There are 14 residues in the CDR3. Looked up from germline, CDR1 is DFQATT and CDR2 is SNEGSKA (reference sequence). Written as DNA, the CDR3 is TGCAGTGCTAGGAACCAAGATACAGGGCCCGAGCAGTACTTC. Translation: CSARNQDTGPEQYF.

A few counts support this clonotype. The chain is built from TRBV9 and TRBJ2-1; D might be TRBD2 (5 bases). This CDR3 spans 12 amino acids. Germline V lookup: CDR1 SGDLS, CDR2 YYNGEE. V was trimmed by 5 bases and J by 8 bases, leaving 11 bases between them. The CDR3 DNA is TGTGCCAGCAGTCCTGCGGGCTATGAGCAGTTCTTC. Protein sequence: CASSPAGYEQFF.

The chain combines TRBV20-1 with TRBJ2-7; D possibly matches TRBD1 or TRBD2 (5 bases each). Trimming cost V 1 base and J 0 bases, with 13 bases left between them. Germline CDR1 is DFQATT and CDR2 is SNEGSKA (reference sequence). The CDR3 has 15 residues. The CDR3 reads CSARVIRGFSYEQYF. CDR3 bases: TGCAGTGCTAGAGTCATCCGGGGCTTCTCCTACGAGCAGTACTTC.

Only a few counts were recorded for this clonotype. This chain joins TRBV29-1 and TRBJ2-7; unclear D gene. V dropped 3 bases and J dropped 1 base, with 4 bases sitting between them. This CDR3 region has 11 residues. Per germline, CDR1 SQVTM and CDR2 ANQGSEA. For the CDR3, the DNA is TGCAGCGTTGAGGTATCCTACGAGCAGTACTTC. Its translation is CSVEVSYEQYF.